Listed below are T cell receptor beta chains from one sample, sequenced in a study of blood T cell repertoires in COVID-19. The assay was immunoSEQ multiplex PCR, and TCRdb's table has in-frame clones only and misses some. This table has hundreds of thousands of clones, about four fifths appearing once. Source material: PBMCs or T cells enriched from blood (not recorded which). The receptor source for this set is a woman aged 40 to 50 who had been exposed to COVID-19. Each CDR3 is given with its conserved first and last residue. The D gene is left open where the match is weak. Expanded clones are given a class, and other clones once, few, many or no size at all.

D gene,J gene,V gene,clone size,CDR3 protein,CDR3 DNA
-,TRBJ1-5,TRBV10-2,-,CASGGGQGDQPQHF,TGCGCCAGTGGAGGAGGGCAGGGCGATCAGCCCCAGCATTTT
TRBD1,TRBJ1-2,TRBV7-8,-,CASSPRDRNSGYTF,TGTGCCAGCAGCCCGCGGGACAGAAATTCGGGCTACACCTTC
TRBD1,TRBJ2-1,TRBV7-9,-,CASSLVSPGGDEQFF,TGTGCCAGCAGCTTAGTTTCCCCAGGGGGTGACGAGCAGTTCTTC
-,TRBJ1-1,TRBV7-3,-,CASSLGGTAEAFF,TGTGCCAGCAGCTTAGGAGGCACTGCTGAAGCTTTCTTT
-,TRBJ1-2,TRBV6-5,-,CASSYSSPGGQHGYTF,TGTGCCAGCAGTTACTCGTCCCCCGGGGGGCAGCATGGCTACACCTTC
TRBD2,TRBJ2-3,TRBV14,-,CASSQAFSAGVVSVTDTQYF,TGTGCCAGCAGCCAAGCGTTCTCAGCGGGGGTGGTTTCGGTGACAGATACGCAGTATTTT
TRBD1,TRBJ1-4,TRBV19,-,CASSIQGAPNEKLFF,TGTGCCAGTAGTATCCAGGGGGCCCCTAATGAAAAACTGTTTTTT
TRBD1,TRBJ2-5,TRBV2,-,CASSGRTGGETQYF,TGTGCCAGCAGCGGTAGGACAGGGGGAGAGACCCAGTACTTC
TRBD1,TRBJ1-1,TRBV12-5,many,CASGLVQKGGLYLTLSGSEAFF,TGTGCTAGTGGTTTGGTACAGAAAGGGGGCCTCTATCTAACACTTTCTGGGAGTGAAGCTTTCTTT
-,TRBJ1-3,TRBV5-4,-,CASSLAGTANTIYF,TGTGCCAGCAGCTTGGCTGGCACCGCAAACACCATATATTTT
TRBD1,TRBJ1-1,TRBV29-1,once,CSVRRGRGTEAFF,TGCAGCGTCCGAAGGGGGCGCGGGACTGAAGCTTTCTTT
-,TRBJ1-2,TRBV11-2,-,CASSLDMRAYGYTF,TGTGCCAGCAGCTTAGATATGAGGGCTTATGGCTACACCTTC
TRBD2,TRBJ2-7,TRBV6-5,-,CASSFPSGGSYEQYF,TGTGCCAGCAGTTTCCCTAGCGGAGGCTCCTACGAGCAGTACTTC
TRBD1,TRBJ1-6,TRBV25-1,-,CASRPATGAFSPLHF,TGTGCCAGCAGACCGGCGACAGGGGCCTTTTCACCCCTCCACTTT
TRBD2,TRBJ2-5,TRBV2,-,CASSRTSWETQYF,TGTGCCAGCAGTAGGACTAGCTGGGAGACCCAGTACTTC
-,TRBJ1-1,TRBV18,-,CASSPRSLNTEAFF,TGTGCCAGCTCACCCCGGTCACTCAACACTGAAGCTTTCTTT
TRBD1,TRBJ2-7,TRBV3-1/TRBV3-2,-,CASSSEGRTGLYEQYF,TGTGCCAGCAGCTCCGAGGGAAGGACAGGACTCTACGAGCAGTACTTC
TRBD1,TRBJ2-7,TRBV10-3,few,CAISVGGNSYEQYF,TGTGCCATCAGTGTAGGGGGCAACTCCTACGAGCAGTACTTC
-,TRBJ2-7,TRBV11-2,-,CASSLERQVEQYF,TGTGCCAGCAGCTTAGAGCGACAGGTGGAGCAGTACTTC
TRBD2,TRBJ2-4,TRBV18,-,CASSPAGGPGIQYF,TGTGCCAGCTCACCCGCGGGGGGGCCAGGCATTCAGTACTTC
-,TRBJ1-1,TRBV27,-,CASRGLSQADTEAFF,TGTGCCAGCAGGGGACTTTCACAGGCGGACACTGAAGCTTTCTTT
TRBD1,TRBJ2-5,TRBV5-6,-,CASSLAVHRGETQYF,TGTGCCAGCAGCTTGGCCGTTCACAGGGGAGAGACCCAGTACTTC
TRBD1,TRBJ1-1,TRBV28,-,CASSSPQGAEFGRAFF,TGTGCCAGCAGTTCCCCTCAGGGGGCGGAATTCGGGCGAGCTTTCTTT
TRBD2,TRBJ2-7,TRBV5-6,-,CASSFRGSWEGVYEQYF,TGTGCCAGCAGCTTCCGGGGCTCTTGGGAGGGCGTCTACGAGCAGTACTTC
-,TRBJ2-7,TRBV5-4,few,CASSLGLEQYF,TGTGCCAGCAGCTTGGGTCTCGAGCAGTACTTC
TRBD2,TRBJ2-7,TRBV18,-,CASSPGTSGAPYYEQYF,TGTGCCAGCTCACCTGGGACTAGCGGGGCACCTTACTACGAGCAGTACTTC
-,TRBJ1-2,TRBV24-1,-,CATSEGAALGYTF,TGTGCCACCAGTGAAGGGGCAGCCTTGGGCTACACCTTC
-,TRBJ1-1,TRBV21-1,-,CASLRGAQNTEAFF,TGTGCCAGCTTGCGGGGGGCGCAGAACACTGAAGCTTTCTTT
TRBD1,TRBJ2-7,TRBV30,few,CAWRVPTGQGAYEQYF,TGTGCCTGGAGGGTTCCGACGGGACAGGGGGCCTACGAGCAGTACTTC
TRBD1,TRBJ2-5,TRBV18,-,CASSPGQAYQETQYF,TGTGCCAGCTCCCCGGGACAGGCGTATCAAGAGACCCAGTACTTC
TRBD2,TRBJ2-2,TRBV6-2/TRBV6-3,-,CASSYSIIQRGVVFF,TGTGCCAGCAGTTACTCGATAATCCAGCGGGGAGTCGTATTTTTT
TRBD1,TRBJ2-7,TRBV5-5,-,CASSPRTGTYEQYF,TGTGCCAGCAGCCCTCGGACAGGGACTTACGAGCAGTACTTC
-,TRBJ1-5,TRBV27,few,CASSPSGQPQHF,TGTGCCAGCAGCCCATCGGGACAGCCCCAGCATTTT
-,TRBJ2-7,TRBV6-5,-,CASSSSEQYF,TGTGCCAGCAGTTCCAGCGAGCAGTACTTC
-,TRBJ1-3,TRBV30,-,CAWSVALFSGNTIYF,TGTGCCTGGAGTGTCGCGCTCTTCTCTGGAAACACCATATATTTT
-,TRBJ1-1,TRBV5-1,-,CASSFDSNTEAFF,TGCGCCAGCAGCTTCGACAGCAACACTGAAGCTTTCTTT
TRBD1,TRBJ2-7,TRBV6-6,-,CASSLLGTGVYEQYF,TGTGCCAGCAGTCTCCTTGGGACAGGGGTCTACGAGCAGTACTTC
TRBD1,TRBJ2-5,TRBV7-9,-,CASSLTTKRDRGRETQYF,TGTGCCAGCAGCTTGACGACCAAACGGGACAGGGGAAGGGAGACCCAGTACTTC
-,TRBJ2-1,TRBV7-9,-,CASSLGQYNEQFF,TGTGCCAGCAGCTTAGGACAGTACAATGAGCAGTTCTTC
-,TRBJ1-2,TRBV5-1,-,CASSPGGKGRGYTF,TGCGCCAGCAGCCCGGGGGGGAAGGGACGTGGCTACACCTTC
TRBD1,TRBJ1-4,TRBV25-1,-,CASSTTGGNEKLFF,TGTGCCAGCTCAACGACAGGGGGCAATGAAAAACTGTTTTTT
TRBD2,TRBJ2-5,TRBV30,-,CAWSGGGARETQYF,TGTGCCTGGAGTGGCGGGGGGGCCAGAGAGACCCAGTACTTC
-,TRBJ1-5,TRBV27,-,CASSFRGTNQPQHF,TGTGCCAGCAGTTTTCGGGGGACCAATCAGCCCCAGCATTTT
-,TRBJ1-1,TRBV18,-,CASSSGNTEAFF,TGTGCCAGCTCATCGGGGAACACTGAAGCTTTCTTT
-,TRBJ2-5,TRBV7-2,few,CASARGYQETQYF,TGTGCCAGCGCACGGGGTTACCAAGAGACCCAGTACTTC
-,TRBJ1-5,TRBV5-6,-,CASSFRAQPQHF,TGTGCCAGCAGCTTCAGGGCGCAGCCCCAGCATTTT
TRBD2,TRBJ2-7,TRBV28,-,CASEGRAYEQYF,TGTGCCAGCGAAGGGAGGGCCTACGAGCAGTACTTC
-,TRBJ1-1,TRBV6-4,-,CASSVREGTEAFF,TGTGCCAGCAGTGTCCGGGAGGGGACTGAAGCTTTCTTT
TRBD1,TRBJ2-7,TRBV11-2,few,CASSFDRDRSYEQYF,TGTGCCAGCAGCTTCGACAGGGACAGATCCTACGAGCAGTACTTC
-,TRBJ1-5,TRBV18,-,CASSPRQSVNQPQHF,TGTGCCAGCTCCCCCAGACAGAGTGTCAATCAGCCCCAGCATTTT
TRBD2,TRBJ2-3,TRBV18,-,CASSSGGTRRDTQYF,TGTGCCAGCTCTTCGGGAGGGACCCGTCGGGATACGCAGTATTTT
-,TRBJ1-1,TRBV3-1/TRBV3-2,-,CASSPNAGVTEAFF,TGTGCCAGCAGCCCAAATGCAGGGGTCACTGAAGCTTTCTTT
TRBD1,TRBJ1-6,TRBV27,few,CASSLGGGGISPLHF,TGTGCCAGCAGTTTAGGAGGGGGCGGGATTTCACCCCTCCACTTT
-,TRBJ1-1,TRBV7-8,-,CASSKQGNSEAFF,TGTGCCAGCAGCAAACAGGGCAATTCTGAAGCTTTCTTT
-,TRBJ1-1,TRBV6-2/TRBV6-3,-,CASSRVWAGNTEAFF,TGTGCCAGCAGCCGGGTTTGGGCTGGGAACACTGAAGCTTTCTTT
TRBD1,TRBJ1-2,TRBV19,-,CASSIVVGQGTGYTF,TGTGCCAGTAGTATAGTGGTCGGACAGGGAACTGGCTACACCTTC
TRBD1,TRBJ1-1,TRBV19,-,CASSFRQGNTEAFF,TGTGCCAGTAGTTTCCGACAGGGGAACACTGAAGCTTTCTTT
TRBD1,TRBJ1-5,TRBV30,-,CAWSGQGRQPQHF,TGTGCCTGGTCCGGACAGGGGCGGCAGCCCCAGCATTTT
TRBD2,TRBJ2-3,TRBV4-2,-,CASSQDRGGGTQYF,TGTGCCAGCAGCCAAGATCGGGGCGGGGGGACGCAGTATTTT
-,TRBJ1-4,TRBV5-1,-,CASSKDRGRNEKLFF,TGCGCCAGCAGCAAAGACCGCGGTAGAAACGAAAAACTGTTTTTT